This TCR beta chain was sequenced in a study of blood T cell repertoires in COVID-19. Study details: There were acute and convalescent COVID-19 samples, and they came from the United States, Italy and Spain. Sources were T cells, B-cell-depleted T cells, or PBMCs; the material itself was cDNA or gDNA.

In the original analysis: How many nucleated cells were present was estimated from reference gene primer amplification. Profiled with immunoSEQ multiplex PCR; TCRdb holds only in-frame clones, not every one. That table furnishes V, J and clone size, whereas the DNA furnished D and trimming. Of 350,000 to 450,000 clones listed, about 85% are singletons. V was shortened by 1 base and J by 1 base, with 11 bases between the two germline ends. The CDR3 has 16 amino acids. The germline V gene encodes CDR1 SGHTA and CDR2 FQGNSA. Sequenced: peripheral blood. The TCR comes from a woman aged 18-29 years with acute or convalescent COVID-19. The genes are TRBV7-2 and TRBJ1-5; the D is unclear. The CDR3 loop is CASSLVVTPSNQPQHF. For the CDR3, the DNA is TGTGCCAGCAGCTTAGTAGTTACCCCCAGCAATCAGCCCCAGCATTTT.